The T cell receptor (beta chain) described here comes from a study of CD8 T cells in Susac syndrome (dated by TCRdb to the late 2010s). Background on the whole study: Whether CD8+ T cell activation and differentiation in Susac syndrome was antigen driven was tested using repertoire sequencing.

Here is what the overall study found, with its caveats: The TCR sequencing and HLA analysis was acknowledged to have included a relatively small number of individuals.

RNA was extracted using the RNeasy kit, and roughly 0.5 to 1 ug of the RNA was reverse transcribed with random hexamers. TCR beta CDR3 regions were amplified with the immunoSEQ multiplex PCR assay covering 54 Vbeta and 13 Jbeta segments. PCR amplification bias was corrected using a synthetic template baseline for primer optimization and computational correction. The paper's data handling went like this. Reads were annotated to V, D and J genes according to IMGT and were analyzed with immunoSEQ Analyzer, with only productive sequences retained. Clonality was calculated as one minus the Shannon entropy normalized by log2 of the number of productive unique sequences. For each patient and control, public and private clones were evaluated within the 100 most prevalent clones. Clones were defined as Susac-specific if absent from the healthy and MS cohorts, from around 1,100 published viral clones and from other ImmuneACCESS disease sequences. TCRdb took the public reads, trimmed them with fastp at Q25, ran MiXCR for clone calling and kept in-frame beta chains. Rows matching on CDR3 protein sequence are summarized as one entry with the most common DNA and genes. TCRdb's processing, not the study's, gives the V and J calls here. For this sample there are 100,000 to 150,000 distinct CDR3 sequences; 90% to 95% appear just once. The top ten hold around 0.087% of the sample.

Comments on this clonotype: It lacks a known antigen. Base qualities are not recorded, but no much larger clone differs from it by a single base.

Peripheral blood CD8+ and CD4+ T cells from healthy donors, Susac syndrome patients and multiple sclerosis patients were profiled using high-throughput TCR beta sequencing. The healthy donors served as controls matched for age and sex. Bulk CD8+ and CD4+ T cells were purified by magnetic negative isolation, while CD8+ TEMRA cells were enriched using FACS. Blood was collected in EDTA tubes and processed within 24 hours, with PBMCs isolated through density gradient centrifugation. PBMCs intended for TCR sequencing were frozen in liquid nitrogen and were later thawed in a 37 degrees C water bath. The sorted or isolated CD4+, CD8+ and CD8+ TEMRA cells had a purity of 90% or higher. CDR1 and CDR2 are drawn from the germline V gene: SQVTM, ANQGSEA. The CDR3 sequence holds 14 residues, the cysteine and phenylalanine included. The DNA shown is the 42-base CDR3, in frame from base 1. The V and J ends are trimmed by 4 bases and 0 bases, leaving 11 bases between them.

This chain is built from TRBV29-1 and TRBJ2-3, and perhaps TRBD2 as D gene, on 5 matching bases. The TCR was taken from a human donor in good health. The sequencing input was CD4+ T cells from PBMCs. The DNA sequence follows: TGCAGCGTTGCGGGCGGGCATAGCACAGATACGCAGTATTTT. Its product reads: CSVAGGHSTDTQYF.